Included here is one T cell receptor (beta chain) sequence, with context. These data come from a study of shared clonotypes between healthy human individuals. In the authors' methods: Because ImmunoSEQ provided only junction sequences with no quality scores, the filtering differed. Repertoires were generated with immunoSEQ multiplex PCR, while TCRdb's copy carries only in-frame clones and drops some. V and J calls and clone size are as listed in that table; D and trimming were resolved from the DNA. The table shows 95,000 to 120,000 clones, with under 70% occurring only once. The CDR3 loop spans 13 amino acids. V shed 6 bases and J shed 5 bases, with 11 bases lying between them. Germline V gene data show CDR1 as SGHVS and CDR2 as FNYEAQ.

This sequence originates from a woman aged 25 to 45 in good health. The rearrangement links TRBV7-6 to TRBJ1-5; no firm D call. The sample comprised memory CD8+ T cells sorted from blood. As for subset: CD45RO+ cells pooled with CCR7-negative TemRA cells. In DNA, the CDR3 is TGTGCCAGCAGTTCCCAACGGGATCAGCCCCAGCATTTT. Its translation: CASSSQRDQPQHF.